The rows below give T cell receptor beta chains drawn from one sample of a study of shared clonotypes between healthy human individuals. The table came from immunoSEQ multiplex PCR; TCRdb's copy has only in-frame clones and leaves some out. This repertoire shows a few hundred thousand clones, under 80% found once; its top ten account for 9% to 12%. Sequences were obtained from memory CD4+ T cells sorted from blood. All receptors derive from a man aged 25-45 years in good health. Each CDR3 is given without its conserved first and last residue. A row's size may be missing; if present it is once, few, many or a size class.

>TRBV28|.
ASSSPGRQETQY
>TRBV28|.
ASTELGQGEETQY
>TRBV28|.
ASSFSGVYGYT
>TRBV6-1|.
ASSVGYEQY
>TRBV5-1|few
ASSLRLAGGDNEQF
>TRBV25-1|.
ASSELPGGQGDEQY
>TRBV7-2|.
ASSFNQGRAGELF
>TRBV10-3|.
AISESEIEEQF
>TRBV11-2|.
ASSHIAGGGETQY
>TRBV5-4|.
ASREGGPSYNEQF
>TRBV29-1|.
SGGASGREQF
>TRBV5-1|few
ATSNGLITGANVLT
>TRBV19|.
ASSLTLFSYEQY
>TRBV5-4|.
ASSSDSGISTDTQY
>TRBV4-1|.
ASSRTGGDTEAF
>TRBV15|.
ATSREAGLAFQSSYNEQF
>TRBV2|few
ASSAGRGYT
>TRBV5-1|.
ASSLAGTSGISSYEQY
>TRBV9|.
ASSVSLAGGAGNEQF
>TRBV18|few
ASSPLGTVSTGELF
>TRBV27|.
ASSFLGQFSYEQY
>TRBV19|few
ASVGVRSTGELF
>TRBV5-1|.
ASSSGQGAPPDTQY
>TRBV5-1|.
ASSLGTSGVNTGELF
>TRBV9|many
ASSRTGTSDYNEQF
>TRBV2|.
ASSKDFNQETQY
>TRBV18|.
ASSPLTGKLF
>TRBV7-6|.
ASSLDVGPYEQY
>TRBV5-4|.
ASSSDLLGGSSYEQY
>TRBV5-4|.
ASSFDQGFNEKLF
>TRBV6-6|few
ASSYGTGVTDTQY
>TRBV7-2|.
ASSLDGSGTNQPQH
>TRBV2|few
ASSPGQGTYEQY
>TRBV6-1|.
ASRRTGSGANVLT
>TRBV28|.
ASRGTGVRNQPQH
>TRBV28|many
ASSLGDEKLF
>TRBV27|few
ASKDRVTYEQY
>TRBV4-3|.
ASSQAGNNEQF
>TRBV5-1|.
ASSFLAGDTEAF
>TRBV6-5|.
ASSYSTGSSGNTIY
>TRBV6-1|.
ATNRDTTYNEQF
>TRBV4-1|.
ASSQERDSGANVLT
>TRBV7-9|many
ASSYLAGGPHEQF
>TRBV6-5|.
ASKRGGSYEQY
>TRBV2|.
ASSETGRTSNYGYT
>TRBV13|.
ASRRLAGGKETQY